The sequence of this T cell receptor beta chain was determined in a study of blood T cell repertoires in COVID-19. Across the study: Samples representing acute and convalescent COVID-19 were sourced from the United States, Italy and Spain.

As processed by the authors: Amplified reference gene primers provided the basis for estimating nucleated cell counts. Profiling relied on immunoSEQ multiplex PCR, and the TCRdb table lists in-frame clones only, not all of them. That table is the source of V, J and clone size, and D and trimming were worked out from the DNA. Among roughly 34,000 clones listed, 75% to 85% were seen once. The germline V gene encodes CDR1 SGDLS and CDR2 YYNGEE. With 3 bases removed from V and 1 base from J, the gap between germline ends came to 15 bases. There are 16 residues in the CDR3. The material sequenced was peripheral blood. The clonotype was recovered from a man older than 75 with active COVID-19. The rearrangement uses TRBV9 and TRBJ2-3, with D tentatively TRBD1 (5 bases). CDR3 protein: CASSATGALRTDTQYF. The DNA of the CDR3 is TGTGCCAGCAGCGCTACAGGTGCCCTTCGCACAGATACGCAGTATTTT.